What follows are 13 T cell receptor beta chains derived from one specimen sequenced in a study of shared clonotypes between healthy human individuals. Repertoires were generated with immunoSEQ multiplex PCR, while TCRdb's copy carries only in-frame clones and drops some. The data hold over a million clones, with roughly 80% observed a single time. The specimen was memory CD4+ T cells sorted from blood. Subset: CD45RA-negative fraction. The receptors here all came from a man aged 18 to 30 in good health.

The rearrangement joins TRBV2 to TRBJ1-2, with a possible D match to TRBD1 (5 bases). V lost 10 bases to trimming and J lost 1 base, with 10 bases between them. CDR3 length: 12 residues. Germline-derived CDR1 and CDR2 are SNHLY and FYNNEI. CDR3 nucleotides: TGTGCCATAAAGACAGTTAACTATGGCTACACCTTC. Its protein is CAIKTVNYGYTF.

The table lists this clone with a few counts. The chain carries TRBV25-1 and TRBJ1-2; TRBD1 is a possible D gene (6 bases). Between the trimmed V and J ends, which lost 4 bases and 4 bases, there was a span of 16 bases. The CDR3 is 15 amino acids. Germline V gene data show CDR1 as MGHDK and CDR2 as SYGVNS. The CDR3 bases are TGTGCCAGCAGTGTGAAGGGGGACTGGAGCTATGGCTACACCTTC. This codes for CASSVKGDWSYGYTF.

This clone appeared once. This chain uses TRBV5-1 with TRBJ2-7; TRBD2 matches 11 bases. V was pared by 4 bases and J by 5 bases, with 5 bases of the junction left unmatched. Germline CDR1 is SGHRS and CDR2 is YFSETQ. The CDR3 is 14 amino acids. CDR3 in DNA: TGCGCCAGCAGCCCGCTAGCGGGAGGACACGAGCAGTACTTC. Residues: CASSPLAGGHEQYF.

This clone was seen more than once but under ten times. This sequence joins TRBV5-1 and TRBJ1-2; the D gene is possibly TRBD1 (5 bases). The germline CDR1 and CDR2 sequences are SGHRS and YFSETQ. CDR3 length: 11 amino acids. V was trimmed by 4 bases and J by 8 bases, leaving 9 bases between them. CDR3 protein: CASSGDRGYTF. In DNA form, the CDR3 reads TGCGCCAGCAGCGGGGACCGCGGCTACACCTTC. Using reference TRBV5-1 and TRBJ1-2 for the parts outside the CDR3, the full variable domain is KAGVTQTPRYLIKTRGQQVTLSCSPISGHRSVSWYQQTPGQGLQFLFEYFSETQRNKGNFPGRFSGRQFSNSRSEMNVSTLELGDSALYLCASSGDRGYTFGSGTRLTVV.

This clone turned up a few times. The V gene is TRBV7-2, the J gene TRBJ2-7; 10 nucleotides line up with TRBD2. This CDR3 has 14 residues. The germline V gene encodes CDR1 SGHTA and CDR2 FQGNSA. V trimming: 2 bases; J trimming: 6 bases; junction bases outside the gene matches: 4. CDR3 amino acids: CASSLFTSGAEQYF. The CDR3 bases are TGTGCCAGCAGCTTATTCACTAGCGGGGCCGAGCAGTACTTC.

The V call is TRBV30, the J call TRBJ2-5; 9 nucleotides align to TRBD2. Trimming cost V 0 bases and J 4 bases; bases outside gene matches: 9. CDR1 is GTSNPN and CDR2 is SVGIG in the germline V gene (reference sequence). The CDR3 has 16 amino acids. CDR3 protein: CAWSVGSGRRTETQYF. DNA of the CDR3: TGTGCCTGGAGTGTAGGAAGCGGGAGGAGGACAGAGACCCAGTACTTC.

This clone was recorded many times. The junction departs from germline at one end; a sequencing error may be responsible. The V call is TRBV19, the J call TRBJ1-5; a weak D match, TRBD1 (5 bases). The CDR3 is 15 amino acids. The germline gives CDR1 LNHDA, CDR2 SQIVND (reference sequence). This CDR3 reads CASSIARQPNQPQHF. CDR3 bases: TGTGCCAGTAGCATAGCGCGACAGCCCAATCAGCCCCAGCATTTT. The whole variable domain, remainder taken from reference TRBV19 and TRBJ1-5, is DGGITQSPKYLFRKEGQNVTLSCEQNLNHDAMYWYRQDPGQGLRLIYYSQIVNDFQKGDIAEGYSVSREKKESFPLTVTSAQKNPTAFYLCASSIARQPNQPQHFGDGTRLSIL.

This CDR3 reads CAWSVEGADRSPLHF. The CDR3 DNA reads TGTGCCTGGAGTGTTGAGGGGGCGGATAGGTCACCCCTCCACTTT. The chain has TRBV30 and TRBJ1-6; 7 bases are a match to TRBD1. CDR3 size: 15 residues. Losses at the gene ends were 0 bases for V and 10 bases for J; bases not matched to a gene: 9. Looked up from germline, CDR1 is GTSNPN and CDR2 is SVGIG (reference sequence). Filled out from reference TRBV30 and TRBJ1-6, the complete variable domain reads SQTIHQWPATLVQPVGSPLSLECTVEGTSNPNLYWYRQAAGRGLQLLFYSVGIGQISSEVPQNLSASRPQDRQFILSSKKLLLSDSGFYLCAWSVEGADRSPLHFGNGTRLTVT.

V usage is TRBV18 and J usage is TRBJ1-5; TRBD1 aligns across 10 bases. Germline V lookup: CDR1 KGHSH, CDR2 LQKENI. V shed 6 bases, J shed 7 bases, and the junction held 6 bases outside the gene matches. The CDR3 spans 14 residues. The CDR3 DNA is TGTGCCAGCTCTCCGGACAGGGGGTGGCAGCCCCAGCATTTT. This gives the protein CASSPDRGWQPQHF.

This sequence joins TRBV7-9 and TRBJ1-1, with D maybe TRBD1 (5 bases). The CDR3 totals 13 residues. The V gene's germline CDR1 is SEHNR and CDR2 FQNEAQ (reference sequence). Trimming took off 5 bases at V and 5 bases at J, with 12 bases between the two ends. CDR3: CASSRGRGTEAFF. CDR3 DNA sequence: TGTGCCAGCAGCCGGGGCCGGGGTACTGAAGCTTTCTTT.

The chain uses TRBV11-2 and TRBJ2-5; D gene uncertain. CDR1 and CDR2 (germline): SGHAT, FQNNGV. The CDR3 runs 13 residues. Trimming removed 3 bases at V and 2 bases at J, with 7 bases between. The CDR3 reads CASSFLWQETQYF. CDR3 bases: TGTGCCAGCAGCTTCCTGTGGCAAGAGACCCAGTACTTC.

In regard to this clone: A read error may produce the germline difference seen at one junction end. This rearrangement joins TRBV28 to TRBJ2-1; the D is unclear. The CDR3 has 12 amino acids. Germline CDR1 reads MDHEN; CDR2 reads SYDVKM. CDR3 residues: CASSLGYTEQFF. DNA for the CDR3: TGTGCCAGCAGTTTAGGGTACACTGAGCAGTTCTTC.

The DNA of the CDR3 is TGTGCCAGCAGCTTAAGACAGGGGGCGGGTAATGAAAAACTGTTTTTT. Translating it yields CASSLRQGAGNEKLFF. V gene TRBV7-2 combines with J gene TRBJ1-4; TRBD1 matches at 10 bases. Germline trimming cut 2 bases from V and 4 bases from J; bases unmatched to any gene: 4. The CDR3 has 16 residues. Germline loops: CDR1 SGHTA, CDR2 FQGNSA.